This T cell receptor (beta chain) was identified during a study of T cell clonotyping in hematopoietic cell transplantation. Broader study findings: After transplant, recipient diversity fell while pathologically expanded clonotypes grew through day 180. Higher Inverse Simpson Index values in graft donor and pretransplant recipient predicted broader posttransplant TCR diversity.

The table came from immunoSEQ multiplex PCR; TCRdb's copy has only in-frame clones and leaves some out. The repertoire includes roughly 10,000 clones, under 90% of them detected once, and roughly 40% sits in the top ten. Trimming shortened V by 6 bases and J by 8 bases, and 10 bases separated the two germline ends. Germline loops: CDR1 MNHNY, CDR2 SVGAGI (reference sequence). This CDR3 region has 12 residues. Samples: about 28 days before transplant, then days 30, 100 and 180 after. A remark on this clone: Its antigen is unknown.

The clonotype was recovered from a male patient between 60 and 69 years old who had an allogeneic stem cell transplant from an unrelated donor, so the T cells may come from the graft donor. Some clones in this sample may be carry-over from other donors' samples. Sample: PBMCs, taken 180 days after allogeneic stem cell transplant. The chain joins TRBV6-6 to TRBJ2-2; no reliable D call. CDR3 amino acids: CASSKLSGELFF. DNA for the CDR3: TGTGCCAGCAGCAAACTTTCGGGGGAGCTGTTTTTT.